This T cell receptor beta chain was documented in a study of cytomegalovirus exposure and HLA in healthy donors. The PCR made use of 60 Vbeta and 13 Jbeta primers. Produced via immunoSEQ multiplex PCR; TCRdb's table is partial and in-frame only. The sample holds nearly 200,000 clones; over 75% are singletons and the top ten take around 0.1%. Study-level points and caveats: For TCR beta chains, V- and J-gene trimming was later linked to a missense DCLRE1C variant. A later analysis showed HLA-associated TCR beta chains outstripping equally common others in clonal expansion. It has been reported that TCR beta sequences accurately predicted the HLA-A and HLA-B alleles of most subjects. Per a prior analysis, the majority of TCR beta V segments were productive roughly 87% or roughly 30% of the time.

A note on this clone: Its target is not known.

The CDR3 is 14 residues long. The germline V gene encodes CDR1 SGHVS and CDR2 FNYEAQ. Trimming removed 5 bases from V and 2 bases from J; junction bases left unmatched: 6. The chain links TRBV7-6 to TRBJ2-7; TRBD1 aligns across 7 bases. The clonotype originates from a boy between 2 and 10 years old in good health and CMV-seronegative. Sequenced input: PBMCs. This chain's CDR3 is CASSPYRGTYEQYF. Written as DNA, the CDR3 is TGTGCCAGCAGCCCGTACAGGGGTACCTACGAGCAGTACTTC.